The 24 T cell receptor beta chains in this list originate from one sample, sequenced in a study of cytomegalovirus exposure and HLA in healthy donors. The assay was immunoSEQ multiplex PCR, and TCRdb's table has in-frame clones only and misses some. The sample carries roughly 350,000 clones, about nine tenths recorded once. Sequencing was carried out using PBMCs. These receptors were collected from a woman in her late teens or twenties in good health and CMV-seronegative.

The chain has TRBV5-4 and TRBJ1-2, with TRBD1 matching over 7 bases. With 2 bases clipped from V and 4 bases from J, the junction kept 8 bases outside the gene matches. The CDR3 is 15 residues long. Germline CDR1 is SGHNT and CDR2 is YYREEE (reference sequence). The CDR3 DNA reads TGTGCCAGCAGCTTTGATGAGGGGGCCGTCTATGGCTACACCTTC. Protein product: CASSFDEGAVYGYTF.

This rearrangement joins TRBV6-6 to TRBJ2-7, with TRBD1 matching over 7 bases. This CDR3 comprises 13 residues. The germline gives CDR1 MNHNY, CDR2 SVGAGI (reference sequence). J lost 3 bases, V lost 7 bases, and 6 bases had no gene match. CDR3 DNA: TGTGCCAGCACCAGGACAGGAGGCTACGAGCAGTACTTC. This gives the protein CASTRTGGYEQYF.

This clone has a single count. The chain joins TRBV7-2 to TRBJ2-7; 10 nucleotides line up with TRBD1. Trimming took 6 bases from V and 3 from J; bases not matched to a gene: 11. CDR1 and CDR2 (germline): SGHTA, FQGNSA. The CDR3 runs 16 residues. The CDR3 coding sequence is TGTGCCAGCAGTCGTTACCCGGGACAGGGGAACTACGAGCAGTACTTC. It yields the protein CASSRYPGQGNYEQYF.

The CDR3 is CASSQDFGTSGTDTQYF. The CDR3 DNA sequence: TGCGCCAGCAGCCAAGATTTTGGGACTAGCGGCACAGATACGCAGTATTTT. J is TRBJ2-3 and V is TRBV4-3; 10 nucleotides agree with TRBD2. J lost 1 base, V lost 0 bases, and 4 bases had no gene match. In germline, CDR1 is LGHNA, CDR2 YSLEER. The CDR3 runs to 17 residues.

V and J are TRBV6-1 and TRBJ1-4; no firm D call. CDR1 and CDR2 (germline): MNHNS, SASEGT. This CDR3 region has 14 residues. The ends were cut back, 7 bases at V and 4 bases at J, with 13 bases in the middle. The CDR3 protein is CASTEGWGNEKLFF. Written as DNA, the CDR3 is TGTGCCAGCACCGAGGGCTGGGGTAATGAAAAACTGTTTTTT.

The rearrangement joins TRBV27 to TRBJ2-7; 9 bases line up with TRBD1. This CDR3 has 16 amino acids. With 2 bases clipped from V and 4 bases from J, the junction kept 9 bases outside the gene matches. Germline CDR1 reads MNHEY; CDR2 reads SMNVEV (reference sequence). This CDR3 reads CASSLSTGDRDYEQYF. The CDR3 DNA follows: TGTGCCAGCAGTTTAAGTACGGGGGACAGGGATTACGAGCAGTACTTC.

The V and J genes are TRBV6-5 and TRBJ1-4, with D perhaps TRBD1 (5 bases). The germline V gene has CDR1 MNHEY and CDR2 SVGAGI. Trimming removed 5 bases at V and 7 bases at J, with 17 bases between. The CDR3 spans 15 residues. CDR3 in DNA: TGTGCCAGCAGTCCCAGCCCCTGGGGCCCTGAAAAACTGTTTTTT. As protein: CASSPSPWGPEKLFF.

The chain recombines TRBV27 with TRBJ2-1, with 8 bases aligning to TRBD1. Trimming at V came to 2 bases and at J to 4 bases, leaving 7 bases not matched to a gene. The CDR3 extends over 16 amino acids. Germline V gene sequence: CDR1 MNHEY, CDR2 SMNVEV (reference sequence). The CDR3 sequence: CASSLTPGGDYNEQFF. The CDR3 bases are TGTGCCAGCAGTTTAACTCCAGGGGGCGATTACAATGAGCAGTTCTTC.

V and J are TRBV7-2 and TRBJ1-5, with D tentatively TRBD1 (5 bases). Looked up from germline, CDR1 is SGHTA and CDR2 is FQGNSA. Trimming cost V 1 base and J 7 bases, with 8 bases left between them. This CDR3 comprises 13 residues. The CDR3 protein is CASSLVGGQPQHF. In nucleotides, the CDR3 is TGTGCCAGCAGCTTAGTGGGGGGGCAGCCCCAGCATTTT.

V gene TRBV27 combines with J gene TRBJ2-1, with a possible D match to TRBD2 (6 bases). The germline CDR1 and CDR2 sequences are MNHEY and SMNVEV (reference sequence). Between the trimmed V and J ends, which lost 3 bases and 9 bases, there was a span of 9 bases. This CDR3 has 12 residues. CDR3 DNA: TGTGCCAGCAGTTTTCGGGGAGGTGAGCAGTTCTTC. Translating it yields CASSFRGGEQFF.

This clone was observed a few times. The V call is TRBV5-4, the J call TRBJ1-2, with 9 bases matching TRBD1. The CDR3 is 14 amino acids. The V gene end was trimmed by 3 bases and the J gene end by 5 bases; junction bases not matched to a gene: 5. In germline, CDR1 is SGHNT, CDR2 YYREEE (reference sequence). The CDR3 sequence is CASSSTGGGYGYTF. DNA of the CDR3: TGTGCCAGCAGCTCTACAGGGGGCGGATATGGCTACACCTTC.

This chain joins TRBV25-1 and TRBJ2-1; tentatively, D is TRBD1 (5 bases). The CDR3 contains 11 residues. Germline CDR1 reads MGHDK; CDR2 reads SYGVNS. V lost 2 bases to trimming and J lost 12 bases, with 8 bases between them. The CDR3 region has the DNA TGTGCCAGCAGTGAAGGGGCATCGCAGTTCTTC. This encodes CASSEGASQFF.

The chain combines TRBV18 with TRBJ2-1; 7 bases match TRBD2. With 3 bases clipped from V and 6 bases from J, the junction kept 2 bases outside the gene matches. Germline-derived CDR1 and CDR2 are KGHSH and LQKENI. The CDR3 covers 13 residues. CDR3 sequence (DNA): TGTGCCAGCTCACCGAGCGGGGTCAATGAGCAGTTCTTC. Translating it yields CASSPSGVNEQFF.

This chain uses TRBV4-1 with TRBJ2-5; 10 nucleotides match TRBD2. CDR1 and CDR2 (germline): MGHRA, YSYEKL. This CDR3 has 17 residues. With V trimmed by 1 base and J by 7 bases, 12 bases remained unmatched. For the CDR3, the DNA is TGCGCCAGCAGCCAAGGTACCGGGACTAGCGTCAAGAGGACCCAGTACTTC. Its protein is CASSQGTGTSVKRTQYF.

CDR3 sequence reads: CASSIEALGRVDTQYF. DNA of the CDR3: TGTGCCAGTAGTATAGAGGCCTTAGGGCGGGTAGATACGCAGTATTTT. The chain recombines TRBV19 with TRBJ2-3; a possible D gene is TRBD2 (5 bases). This CDR3 contains 16 residues. CDR1 and CDR2 from the germline V gene are LNHDA and SQIVND (reference sequence). Trimming took off 0 bases at V and 5 bases at J, with 15 bases between the two ends.

The V gene is TRBV2, the J gene TRBJ1-1, with D hard to call. V lost 4 bases, J lost 0 bases, and 9 bases lay in between. The CDR3 extends over 14 amino acids. The V gene's germline CDR1 is SNHLY and CDR2 FYNNEI. CDR3 sequence: CASSGALMNTEAFF. DNA of the CDR3: TGTGCCAGCAGTGGTGCGCTTATGAACACTGAAGCTTTCTTT.

The chain employs TRBV2 and TRBJ1-4; possibly TRBD1 for D (5 bases). Germline CDR1 reads SNHLY; CDR2 reads FYNNEI. V gave up 0 bases and J gave up 8 bases, with 13 bases separating them. CDR3 length equals 15 residues. The CDR3 DNA reads as TGTGCCAGCAGTGAAGCGCCCCGGGGGATCGAAAAACTGTTTTTT. This translates into CASSEAPRGIEKLFF.

This clone was found a few times. The gene calls are TRBV7-2 and TRBJ2-1, with TRBD2 identical over 11 bases. The V segment lost 5 bases and the J segment 6 bases; nucleotides outside the gene matches: 3. This CDR3 is 14 amino acids long. CDR1 is SGHTA, CDR2 FQGNSA, per germline. The CDR3 DNA is TGTGCCAGCAGCGTGGGACTAGCGGTCAATGAGCAGTTCTTC. Translated, it gives CASSVGLAVNEQFF.

J is TRBJ2-1 and V is TRBV29-1; 14 nucleotides match TRBD2. Germline V CDR1 and CDR2: SQVTM, ANQGSEA. J lost 4 bases, V lost 6 bases, and 2 bases had no gene match. This CDR3 is built from 14 residues. The CDR3 loop reads CSVGLAGEYNEQFF. In DNA, the CDR3 is TGCAGCGTGGGACTAGCGGGAGAGTACAATGAGCAGTTCTTC.

V gene TRBV14 combines with J gene TRBJ1-5; possibly TRBD1 for D (5 bases). CDR3 length: 13 residues. V was pared by 4 bases and J by 4 bases, with 8 bases between. The germline gives CDR1 SGHDN, CDR2 FVKESK. The CDR3: CASSPGWNQPQHF. CDR3 in DNA: TGTGCCAGCAGCCCAGGGTGGAATCAGCCCCAGCATTTT. The full variable domain, rest sourced from reference TRBV14 and TRBJ1-5, is EAGVTQFPSHSVIEKGQTVTLRCDPISGHDNLYWYRRVMGKEIKFLLHFVKESKQDESGMPNNRFLAERTGGTYSTLKVQPAELEDSGVYFCASSPGWNQPQHFGDGTRLSIL.

V gene TRBV4-3 combines with J gene TRBJ2-7; tentative D call: TRBD2 (5 bases). CDR1 is LGHNA and CDR2 is YSLEER in the germline V gene. The CDR3 has 13 amino acids. Trimming shortened V by 1 base and J by 7 bases, and 11 bases separated the two germline ends. For the CDR3, the DNA is TGCGCCAGCAGCCAAGCGTTAGGCGGGGAGCAGTACTTC. It is translated as CASSQALGGEQYF.

In nucleotides, the CDR3 is TGTGCCAGCAGTTACTCGCAGGGTTTCTATGGCTACACCTTC. This encodes CASSYSQGFYGYTF. This chain connects TRBV6-5 to TRBJ1-2; D may be TRBD1 (5 bases). Germline V lookup: CDR1 MNHEY, CDR2 SVGAGI. Trimming left V 0 bases short and J 4 bases short, with 9 bases between. The CDR3 is 14 residues long.

CDR3 sequence: CASRSTGYTEAFF. CDR3 coding DNA: TGTGCCAGCAGATCGACAGGTTACACTGAAGCTTTCTTT. The rearrangement links TRBV6-5 to TRBJ1-1; weak D call: TRBD1 (6 bases). V shed 6 bases and J shed 3 bases, with 11 bases lying between them. The CDR3 is 13 amino acids. Germline V CDR1 and CDR2: MNHEY, SVGAGI.

This clone was recorded a few times. The chain joins TRBV10-3 to TRBJ2-5; TRBD2 is a possible D gene (5 bases). The CDR3 has 15 residues. V lost 1 base and J lost 0, with 9 bases in between. Germline V CDR1 and CDR2: ENHRY, SYGVKD. CDR3 region: CAISEYGNDQETQYF. CDR3 DNA: TGTGCCATCAGTGAGTACGGGAACGACCAAGAGACCCAGTACTTC.